Included here is one TCR beta chain sequence, with context. This sample was included in a study of blood T cell repertoires in COVID-19. Germline CDR1 and CDR2: LNHDA and SQIVND (reference sequence). V shed 4 bases, J shed 2 bases, and the junction held 2 bases outside the gene matches. The CDR3 is 13 amino acids. Method: immunoSEQ multiplex PCR; TCRdb's copy keeps in-frame clones and lacks some. The sample records over 90,000 clones, 70% to 90% being singletons. V and J are TRBV19 and TRBJ2-7; 7 bases are shared with TRBD2. The sample comprised peripheral blood. The sequence was obtained from a man between 45 and 60 years old with active COVID-19. CDR3 coding DNA: TGTGCCAGTAGTAGGGGGGGACCCTACGAGCAGTACTTC. Translated, it gives CASSRGGPYEQYF.